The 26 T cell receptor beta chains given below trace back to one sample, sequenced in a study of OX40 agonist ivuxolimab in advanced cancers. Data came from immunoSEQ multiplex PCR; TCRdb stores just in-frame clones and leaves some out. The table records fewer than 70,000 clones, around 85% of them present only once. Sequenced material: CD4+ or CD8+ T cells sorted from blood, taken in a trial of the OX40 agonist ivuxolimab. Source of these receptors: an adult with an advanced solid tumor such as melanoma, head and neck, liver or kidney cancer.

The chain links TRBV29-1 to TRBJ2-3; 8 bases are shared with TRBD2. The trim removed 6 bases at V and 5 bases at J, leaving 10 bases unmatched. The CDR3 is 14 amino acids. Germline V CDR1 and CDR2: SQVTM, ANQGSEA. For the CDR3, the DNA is TGCAGCGTCCCGAGCGGGAGTCGGGGAGATACGCAGTATTTT. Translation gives CSVPSGSRGDTQYF.

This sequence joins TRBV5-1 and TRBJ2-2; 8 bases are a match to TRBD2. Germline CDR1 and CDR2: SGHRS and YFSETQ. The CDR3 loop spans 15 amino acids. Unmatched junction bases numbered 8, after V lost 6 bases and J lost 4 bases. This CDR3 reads CASNMVAGITGELFF. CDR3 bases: TGCGCCAGCAACATGGTAGCGGGAATCACCGGGGAGCTGTTTTTT.

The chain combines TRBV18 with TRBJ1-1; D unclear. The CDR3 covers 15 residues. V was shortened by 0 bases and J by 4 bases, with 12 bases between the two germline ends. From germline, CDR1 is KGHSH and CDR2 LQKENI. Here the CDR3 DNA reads TGTGCCAGCTCACCACCGGGTGGTCGGGGCACTGAAGCTTTCTTT. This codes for CASSPPGGRGTEAFF.

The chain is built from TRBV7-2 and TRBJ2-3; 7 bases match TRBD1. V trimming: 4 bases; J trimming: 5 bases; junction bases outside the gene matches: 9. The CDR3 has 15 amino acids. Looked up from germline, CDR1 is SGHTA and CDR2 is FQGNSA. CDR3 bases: TGTGCCAGCAGCTCGAGACAGGGCCTTGAAGATACGCAGTATTTT. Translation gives CASSSRQGLEDTQYF.

In nucleotides, the CDR3 is TGTGCCAGCAGCTCTACAGGGGCCTCTAATGAAAAACTGTTTTTT. Protein product: CASSSTGASNEKLFF. The chain carries TRBV7-6 and TRBJ1-4; 7 bases map to TRBD1. The germline CDR1 and CDR2 sequences are SGHVS and FNYEAQ. V gave up 4 bases and J gave up 3 bases; unmatched junction bases: 5. This CDR3 has 15 amino acids.

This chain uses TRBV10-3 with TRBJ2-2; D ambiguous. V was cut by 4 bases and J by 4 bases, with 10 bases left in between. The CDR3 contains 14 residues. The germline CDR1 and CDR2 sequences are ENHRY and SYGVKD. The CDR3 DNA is TGTGCCATCAGTGTTATGATTACCACCGGGGAGCTGTTTTTT. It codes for CAISVMITTGELFF.

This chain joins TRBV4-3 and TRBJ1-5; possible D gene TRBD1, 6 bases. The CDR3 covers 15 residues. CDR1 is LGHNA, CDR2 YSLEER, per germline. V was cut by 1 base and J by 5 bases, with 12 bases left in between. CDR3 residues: CASSQVRGAHQPQHF. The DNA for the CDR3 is TGCGCCAGCAGCCAAGTACGGGGGGCTCATCAGCCCCAGCATTTT.

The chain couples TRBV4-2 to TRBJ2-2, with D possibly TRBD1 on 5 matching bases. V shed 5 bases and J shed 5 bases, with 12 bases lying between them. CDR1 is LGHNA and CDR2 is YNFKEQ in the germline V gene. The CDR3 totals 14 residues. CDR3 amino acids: CASSMERGTGELFF. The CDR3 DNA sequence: TGTGCCAGCAGCATGGAAAGGGGAACCGGGGAGCTGTTTTTT.

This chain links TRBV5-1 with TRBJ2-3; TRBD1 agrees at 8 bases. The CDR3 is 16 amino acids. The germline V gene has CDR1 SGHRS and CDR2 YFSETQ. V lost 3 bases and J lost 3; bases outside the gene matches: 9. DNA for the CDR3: TGCGCCAGCAGCTCCAGGACAGGGTTTCGAACAGATACGCAGTATTTT. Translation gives CASSSRTGFRTDTQYF.

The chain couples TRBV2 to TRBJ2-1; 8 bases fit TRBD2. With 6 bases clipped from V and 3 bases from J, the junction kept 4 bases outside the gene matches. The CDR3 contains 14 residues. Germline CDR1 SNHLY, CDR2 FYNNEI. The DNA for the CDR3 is TGTGCCAGCAGGGCGGGAGGTCTCTACAATGAGCAGTTCTTC. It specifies CASRAGGLYNEQFF.

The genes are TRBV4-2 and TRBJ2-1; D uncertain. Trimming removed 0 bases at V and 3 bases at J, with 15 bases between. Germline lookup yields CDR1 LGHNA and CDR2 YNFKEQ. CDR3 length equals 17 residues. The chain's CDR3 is CASSQDSAADLYNEQFF. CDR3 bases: TGTGCCAGCAGCCAAGATAGTGCGGCGGACCTCTACAATGAGCAGTTCTTC.

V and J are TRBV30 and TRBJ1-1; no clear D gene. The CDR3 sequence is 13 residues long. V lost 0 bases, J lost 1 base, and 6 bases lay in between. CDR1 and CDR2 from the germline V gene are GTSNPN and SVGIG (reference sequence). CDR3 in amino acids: CAWSVSTNTEAFF. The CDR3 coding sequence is TGTGCCTGGAGTGTAAGTACGAACACTGAAGCTTTCTTT.

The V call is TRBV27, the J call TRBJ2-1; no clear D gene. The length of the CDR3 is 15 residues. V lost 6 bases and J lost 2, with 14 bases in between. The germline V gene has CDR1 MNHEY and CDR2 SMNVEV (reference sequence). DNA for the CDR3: TGTGCCAGCAGATCCTTCCAAGAGACCTACAATGAGCAGTTCTTC. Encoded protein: CASRSFQETYNEQFF.

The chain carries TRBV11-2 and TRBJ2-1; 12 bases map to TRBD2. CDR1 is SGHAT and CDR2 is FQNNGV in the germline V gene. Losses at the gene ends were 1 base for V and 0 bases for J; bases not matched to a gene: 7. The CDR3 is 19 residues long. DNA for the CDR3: TGTGCCAGCAGCTTAGTTCTAGCGGGAGGGCCGAGCTCCTACAATGAGCAGTTCTTC. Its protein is CASSLVLAGGPSSYNEQFF. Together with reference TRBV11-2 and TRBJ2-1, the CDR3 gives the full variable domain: EAGVAQSPRYKIIEKRQSVAFWCNPISGHATLYWYQQILGQGPKLLIQFQNNGVVDDSQLPKDRFSAERLKGVDSTLKIQPAKLEDSAVYLCASSLVLAGGPSSYNEQFFGPGTRLTVL.

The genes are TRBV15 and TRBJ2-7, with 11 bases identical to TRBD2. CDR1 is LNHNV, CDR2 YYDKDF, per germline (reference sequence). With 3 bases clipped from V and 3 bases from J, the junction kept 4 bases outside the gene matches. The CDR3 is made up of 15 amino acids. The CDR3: CATSRLAGGLYEQYF. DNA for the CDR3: TGTGCCACCAGCAGGCTAGCGGGGGGACTCTACGAGCAGTACTTC.

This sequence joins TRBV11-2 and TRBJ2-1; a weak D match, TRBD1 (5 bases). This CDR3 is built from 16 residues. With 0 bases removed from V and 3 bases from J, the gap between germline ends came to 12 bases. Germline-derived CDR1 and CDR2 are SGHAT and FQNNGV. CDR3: CASSLDGRGFYNEQFF. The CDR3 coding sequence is TGTGCCAGCAGCTTAGATGGTAGGGGCTTCTACAATGAGCAGTTCTTC.

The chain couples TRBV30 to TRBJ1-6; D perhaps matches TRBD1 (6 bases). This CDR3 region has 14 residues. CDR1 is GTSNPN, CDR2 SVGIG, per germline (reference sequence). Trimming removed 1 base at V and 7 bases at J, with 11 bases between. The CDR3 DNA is TGTGCCTGGAGTGGTAACAGGGAAAATTCACCCCTCCACTTT. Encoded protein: CAWSGNRENSPLHF.

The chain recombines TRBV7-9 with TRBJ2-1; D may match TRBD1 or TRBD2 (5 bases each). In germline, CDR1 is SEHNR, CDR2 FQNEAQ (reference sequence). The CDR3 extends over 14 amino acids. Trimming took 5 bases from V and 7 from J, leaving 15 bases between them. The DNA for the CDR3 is TGTGCCAGCAGCCTACGGGGCACCGTGAATGAGCAGTTCTTC. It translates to CASSLRGTVNEQFF.

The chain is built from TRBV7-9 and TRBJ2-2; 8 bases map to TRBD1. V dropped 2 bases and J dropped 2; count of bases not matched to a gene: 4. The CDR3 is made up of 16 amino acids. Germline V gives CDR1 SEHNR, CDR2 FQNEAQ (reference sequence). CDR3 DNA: TGTGCCAGCAGCTTACGCAGGGGGCAAAACACCGGGGAGCTGTTTTTT. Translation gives CASSLRRGQNTGELFF.

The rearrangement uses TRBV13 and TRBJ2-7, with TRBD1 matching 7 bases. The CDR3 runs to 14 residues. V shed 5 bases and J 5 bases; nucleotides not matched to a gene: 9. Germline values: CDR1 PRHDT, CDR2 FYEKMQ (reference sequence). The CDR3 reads CASSPLRGPHEQYF. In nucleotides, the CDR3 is TGTGCCAGCAGCCCCTTGAGGGGGCCCCACGAGCAGTACTTC.

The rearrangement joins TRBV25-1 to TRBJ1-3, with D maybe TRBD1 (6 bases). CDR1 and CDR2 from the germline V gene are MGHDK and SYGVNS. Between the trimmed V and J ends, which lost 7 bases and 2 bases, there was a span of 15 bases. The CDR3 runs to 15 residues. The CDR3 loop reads CASKGQPAAGNTIYF. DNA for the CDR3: TGTGCCAGCAAGGGACAACCCGCCGCTGGAAACACCATATATTTT.

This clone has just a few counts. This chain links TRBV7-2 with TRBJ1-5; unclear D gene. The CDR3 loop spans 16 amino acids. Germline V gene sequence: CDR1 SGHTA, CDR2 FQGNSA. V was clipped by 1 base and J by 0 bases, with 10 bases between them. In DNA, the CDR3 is TGTGCCAGCAGCTTAGACGGAACTTATAGCAATCAGCCCCAGCATTTT. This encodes CASSLDGTYSNQPQHF. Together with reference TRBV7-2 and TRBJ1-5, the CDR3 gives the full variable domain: GAGVSQSPSNKVTEKGKDVELRCDPISGHTALYWYRQSLGQGLEFLIYFQGNSAPDKSGLPSDRFSAERTGGSVSTLTIQRTQQEDSAVYLCASSLDGTYSNQPQHFGDGTRLSIL.

The CDR3: CASRSDVWMNTQYF. CDR3 DNA: TGCGCCAGCAGGTCGGACGTTTGGATGAATACGCAGTATTTT. The chain has TRBV5-1 and TRBJ2-3; D uncertain. The CDR3 runs to 14 residues. Germline CDR1 reads SGHRS; CDR2 reads YFSETQ. Deletions cut 5 bases from V and 7 bases from J, with 17 bases between.

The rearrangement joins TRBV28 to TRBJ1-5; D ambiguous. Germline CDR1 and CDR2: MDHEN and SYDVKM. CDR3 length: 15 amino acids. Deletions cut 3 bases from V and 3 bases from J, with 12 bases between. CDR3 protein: CASSFGWGNNQPQHF. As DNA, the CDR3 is TGTGCCAGCAGTTTCGGGTGGGGAAACAATCAGCCCCAGCATTTT. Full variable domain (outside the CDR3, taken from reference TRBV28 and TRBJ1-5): DVKVTQSSRYLVKRTGEKVFLECVQDMDHENMFWYRQDPGLGLRLIYFSYDVKMKEKGDIPEGYSVSREKKERFSLILESASTNQTSMYLCASSFGWGNNQPQHFGDGTRLSIL.

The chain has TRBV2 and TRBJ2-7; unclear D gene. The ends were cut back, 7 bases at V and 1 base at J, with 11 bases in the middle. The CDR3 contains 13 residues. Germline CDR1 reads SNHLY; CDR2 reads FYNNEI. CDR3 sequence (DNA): TGTGCCAGCATTGTCCCGATATCCTACGAGCAGTACTTC. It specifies CASIVPISYEQYF.

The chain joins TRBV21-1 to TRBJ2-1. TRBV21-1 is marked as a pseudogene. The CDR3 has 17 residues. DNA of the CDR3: TGTGCCAGCAGCAAAGTTGTCTCCCGTAATCGATACAATGAGCAGTTCTTC. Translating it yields CASSKVVSRNRYNEQFF.